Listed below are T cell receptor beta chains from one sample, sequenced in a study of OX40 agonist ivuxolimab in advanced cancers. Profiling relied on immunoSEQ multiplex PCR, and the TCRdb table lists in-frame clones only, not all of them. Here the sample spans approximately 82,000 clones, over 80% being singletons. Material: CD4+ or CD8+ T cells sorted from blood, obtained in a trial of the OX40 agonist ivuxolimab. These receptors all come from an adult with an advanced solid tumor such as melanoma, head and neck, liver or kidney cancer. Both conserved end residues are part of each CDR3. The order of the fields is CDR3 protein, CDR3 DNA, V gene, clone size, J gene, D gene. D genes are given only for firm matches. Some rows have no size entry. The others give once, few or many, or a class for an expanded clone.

CASSLVSTNEKLFF	TGTGCCAGCAGCTTAGTCTCAACTAATGAAAAACTGTTTTTT	TRBV11-2	.	TRBJ1-4	.
CASSLTREAKLFF	TGTGCCAGCAGTTTAACTCGGGAGGCGAAACTGTTTTTT	TRBV27	.	TRBJ1-4	.
CASSLGAGTSSSYEQYF	TGTGCCAGCAGTTTAGGAGCAGGAACCTCCTCGTCCTACGAGCAGTACTTC	TRBV7-8	.	TRBJ2-7	.
CSVEDWWGQGQETQYF	TGCAGCGTTGAAGACTGGTGGGGACAGGGGCAAGAGACCCAGTACTTC	TRBV29-1	.	TRBJ2-5	TRBD1
CSVETGTGVRIQETQYF	TGCAGCGTTGAAACAGGGACAGGGGTAAGGATACAAGAGACCCAGTACTTC	TRBV29-1	.	TRBJ2-5	TRBD1
CASGEINTIYF	TGTGCTAGTGGGGAAATAAACACCATATATTTT	TRBV12-5	.	TRBJ1-3	.
CASSVGGVSNEKLFF	TGTGCCAGCAGCGTAGGAGGGGTGTCCAATGAAAAACTGTTTTTT	TRBV9	.	TRBJ1-4	.
CASSTSRSGTDTQYF	TGTGCCAGCAGTACCTCGAGGAGCGGGACAGATACGCAGTATTTT	TRBV2	.	TRBJ2-3	.
CASRPSGRLEQFF	TGTGCCAGCCGCCCTAGCGGGCGTCTGGAGCAGTTCTTC	TRBV7-9	.	TRBJ2-1	TRBD2
CASSPTSGRTDTQYF	TGTGCCAGCAGCCCTACTAGCGGCCGCACAGATACGCAGTATTTT	TRBV5-4	.	TRBJ2-3	TRBD2
CASMGQGVIDNEQFF	TGTGCCAGCATGGGCCAGGGGGTGATCGACAATGAGCAGTTCTTC	TRBV28	few	TRBJ2-1	TRBD1
CASGRTSPHEQYF	TGTGCCAGCGGTAGGACTAGCCCCCACGAGCAGTACTTC	TRBV28	.	TRBJ2-7	TRBD2
CAWSSGGAIYF	TGTGCCTGGAGTTCTGGGGGCGCCATATATTTT	TRBV30	few	TRBJ1-3	.
CASSLSYQGRRYYEQYF	TGTGCCAGCAGTTTATCGTACCAGGGGAGGAGGTATTACGAGCAGTACTTC	TRBV28	.	TRBJ2-7	.
CASSQELFGSQARELFF	TGTGCCAGCAGCCAAGAACTCTTCGGCAGCCAAGCTAGGGAGCTGTTTTTT	TRBV4-2	once	TRBJ2-2	.
CASSMGTSSYNEQFF	TGTGCCAGCAGCATGGGGACAAGCTCCTACAATGAGCAGTTCTTC	TRBV9	.	TRBJ2-1	.
CASSLGADRRRGVYF	TGTGCCAGCAGTTTAGGAGCGGACAGGAGGCGCGGAGTATATTTT	TRBV28	.	TRBJ1-3	TRBD1
CASSRTLLDTEAFF	TGTGCCAGTAGTAGGACACTTCTGGACACTGAAGCTTTCTTT	TRBV19	.	TRBJ1-1	.
CAISAGGGADTQYF	TGTGCCATCAGTGCCGGCGGGGGGGCAGATACGCAGTATTTT	TRBV10-3	.	TRBJ2-3	TRBD2
CASKLKGARYGYTF	TGTGCCAGCAAACTGAAGGGGGCGAGGTATGGCTACACCTTC	TRBV28	.	TRBJ1-2	TRBD1
CASSELAGGTDTQYF	TGCGCCAGCAGCGAACTAGCGGGAGGAACAGATACGCAGTATTTT	TRBV10-1	.	TRBJ2-3	TRBD2
CASSLVSAANEKLFF	TGCGCCAGCAGCTTGGTGTCAGCGGCTAATGAAAAACTGTTTTTT	TRBV5-1	.	TRBJ1-4	.
CASEDGTNQPQHF	TGTGCCAGCGAAGACGGGACGAATCAGCCCCAGCATTTT	TRBV6-6	.	TRBJ1-5	.
CACDWSGGNQPQHF	TGTGCCTGCGACTGGTCAGGGGGGAATCAGCCCCAGCATTTT	TRBV30	.	TRBJ1-5	TRBD1
CASSGGLGGGNEQFF	TGTGCCAGCAGCGGCGGCCTTGGAGGGGGCAATGAGCAGTTCTTC	TRBV9	.	TRBJ2-1	.
CASSRDYSAYEQYF	TGTGCCAGCAGTCGGGACTACTCAGCCTACGAGCAGTACTTC	TRBV6-1	.	TRBJ2-7	TRBD2
CASSSGVRGQNIQYF	TGCGCCAGCAGCTCCGGGGTACGGGGTCAAAACATTCAGTACTTC	TRBV5-1	.	TRBJ2-4	.
CASSLGGGGAADTQYF	TGTGCCAGCAGCTTAGGCGGCGGGGGGGCCGCAGATACGCAGTATTTT	TRBV7-2	.	TRBJ2-3	TRBD2